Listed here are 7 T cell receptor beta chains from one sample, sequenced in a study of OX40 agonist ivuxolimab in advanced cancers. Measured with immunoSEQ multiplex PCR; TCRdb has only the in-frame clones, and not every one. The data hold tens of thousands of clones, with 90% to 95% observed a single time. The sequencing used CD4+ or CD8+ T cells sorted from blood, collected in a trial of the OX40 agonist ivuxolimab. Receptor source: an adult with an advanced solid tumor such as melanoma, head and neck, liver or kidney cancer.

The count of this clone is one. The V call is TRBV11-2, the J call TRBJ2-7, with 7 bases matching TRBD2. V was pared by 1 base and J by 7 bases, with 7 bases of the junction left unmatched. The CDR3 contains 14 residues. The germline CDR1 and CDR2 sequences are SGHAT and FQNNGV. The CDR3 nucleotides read TGTGCCAGCAGCTTAGTTGCGGGAGTCGGGGAGCAGTACTTC. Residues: CASSLVAGVGEQYF.

CDR3 coding DNA: TGTGCCAGCAGCAGAGGACTAGCGGGAGCAGGTAATGAGCAGTTCTTC. Amino acid sequence: CASSRGLAGAGNEQFF. The chain links TRBV7-3 to TRBJ2-1; 13 positions agree with TRBD2. This CDR3 has 16 residues. CDR1 is SGHTA, CDR2 FQGTGA, per germline. J gave up 7 bases and V 5 bases, and 8 bases lay outside the gene matches. Full variable domain (remainder filled in from reference TRBV7-3 and TRBJ2-1): GAGVSQTPSNKVTEKGKYVELRCDPISGHTALYWYRQSLGQGPEFLIYFQGTGAADDSGLPNDRFFAVRPEGSVSTLKIQRTERGDSAVYLCASSRGLAGAGNEQFFGPGTRLTVL.

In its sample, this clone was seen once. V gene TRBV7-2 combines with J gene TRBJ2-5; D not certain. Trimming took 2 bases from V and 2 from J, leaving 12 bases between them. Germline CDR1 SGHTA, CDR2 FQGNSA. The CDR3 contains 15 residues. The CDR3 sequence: CASSLLVGRQETQYF. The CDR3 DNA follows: TGTGCCAGCAGCTTACTTGTAGGGCGGCAAGAGACCCAGTACTTC.

This CDR3 reads CASSPSTGTPGLAGVLAYNEQFF. CDR3 bases: TGTGCCAGCTCACCATCTACAGGGACTCCGGGACTAGCGGGGGTATTAGCCTACAATGAGCAGTTCTTC. This sequence joins TRBV18 and TRBJ2-1, with 14 bases fitting TRBD2. Trimming cost V 2 bases and J 2 bases; bases outside gene matches: 20. CDR3 size: 23 residues. Per the germline V gene, CDR1 is KGHSH and CDR2 is LQKENI. Filled out from reference TRBV18 and TRBJ2-1, the complete variable domain reads NAGVMQNPRHLVRRRGQEARLRCSPMKGHSHVYWYRQLPEEGLKFMVYLQKENIIDESGMPKERFSAEFPKEGPSILRIQQVVRGDSAAYFCASSPSTGTPGLAGVLAYNEQFFGPGTRLTVL.

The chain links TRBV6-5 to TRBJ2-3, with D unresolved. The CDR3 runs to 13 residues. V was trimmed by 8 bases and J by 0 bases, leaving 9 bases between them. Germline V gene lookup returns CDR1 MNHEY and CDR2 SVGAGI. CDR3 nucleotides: TGTGCCAGCGCACCCTCTAGCACAGATACGCAGTATTTT. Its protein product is CASAPSSTDTQYF.

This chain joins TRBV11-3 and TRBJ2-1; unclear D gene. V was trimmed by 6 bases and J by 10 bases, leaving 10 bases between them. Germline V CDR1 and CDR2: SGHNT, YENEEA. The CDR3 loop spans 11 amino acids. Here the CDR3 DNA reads TGTGCCAGCAGGATGACGCTCGAGCAGTTCTTC. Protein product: CASRMTLEQFF.

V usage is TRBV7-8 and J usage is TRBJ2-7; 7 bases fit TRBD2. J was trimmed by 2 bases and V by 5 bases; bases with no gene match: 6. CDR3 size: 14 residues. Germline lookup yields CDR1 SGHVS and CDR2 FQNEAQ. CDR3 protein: CASSASRGAYEQYF. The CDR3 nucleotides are TGTGCCAGCAGCGCAAGTCGGGGGGCCTACGAGCAGTACTTC.